This record looks at one T cell receptor beta chain sequence and its context. Its antigen is currently not known. No much larger clonotype is one base removed from it; base qualities were not supplied. The cohort was made up of around 720 healthy bone marrow donors. At the time of sampling, every cohort member was nominally healthy, though immune exposures that went unrecorded were likely present. The donor tested CMV seronegative, placing the donor among the roughly 340 seronegative members of the cohort. A peripheral blood sample was collected from each donor, and TCR beta sequencing was performed on peripheral blood mononuclear cells. The Qiagen DNeasy Blood Extraction Kit was used to extract genomic DNA from the blood cell samples. This entry belongs to a study of cytomegalovirus exposure and HLA in healthy donors (dated by TCRdb to about 2017). Background on the whole study: An earlier analysis of under 600 of the donors reported about 250 Gb of sequence data and roughly 110 million unique TCR beta sequences from 150 million to 200 million T cells. Roughly 300 gigabases of sequencing data and around 80 million unique TCR sequences made up an early release that covered 500 to 700 HLA-typed donors. Among the roughly 400 genotyped donors, approximately 81% belonged to the genetic ancestry cluster associated with self-reported Caucasian donors. The study aimed to test whether signatures of past pathogen exposure could be identified by cataloging public T cell receptors. The T cell repertoires of 666 subjects were profiled by immunosequencing and related to cytomegalovirus serostatus. Along with the approximately 670-subject first cohort, a separate validation cohort of over a hundred different subjects was used. The study combined high-throughput TCR immunosequencing, statistical association of individual TCRs with disease status, and machine learning to predict cytomegalovirus infection status. In a later analysis, previously published TCR beta repertoires from about 670 donors were re-analyzed and high-resolution HLA genotyping was added so that TCR occurrence patterns could be studied. In the later analysis, no new phenotypic data were used to find candidate immune exposures; instead, reliance was placed on TCR beta sequences and their occurrence across donors. In an earlier analysis of 587 of the donors, high-throughput TCR beta sequencing was used to judge whether each TCR beta V gene segment behaved as functional or pseudogenic. Donor age, sex, ethnicity and CMV serostatus were collected together with the repertoire data. Genome-wide SNP genotypes for about 55% of the roughly 670 donors were used in a later genetic analysis, which treated that subset as a discovery cohort. Every repertoire in the discovery cohort had been generated on one and the same sequencing platform. HLA typing included class I and class II loci at four-digit resolution. Typing coverage differed by locus: A, B, C, DRB1 and DQB1 were typed in roughly 629-640 donors, DQA1 in roughly 510, DPA1 in 600 to 610, and DPB1 in 450 to 480. Several DR-DQ haplotypes were treated as single units for association and clustering because of strong linkage in the cohort. Across 300 to 500 genotyped donors of the cohort, an average of approximately 220,000 unique TCR beta nucleotide sequences per donor were sequenced, and roughly a sixth of those sequences were non-productive.

The library was prepared using the immunoSEQ multiplex PCR assay. For the multiplex PCR, a mixture combining 60 forward primers for TCR Vbeta segments and 13 reverse primers for TCR Jbeta segments was used. The CDR3 region of rearranged TCR beta genes was amplified from genomic DNA by a multiplex PCR assay. The amplified TCR beta libraries were sequenced on the Illumina HiSeq System as 87-base-pair reads. In the original analysis: In a later analysis, about 80 million unique TCR beta chains were counted across the approximately 640 repertoires, and around 10 million of these chains were shared by at least two donors. Raw reads were error-corrected and collapsed into unique sequences with a nearest-neighbor algorithm that merged closely related sequences to remove PCR and sequencing errors. V, D and J gene segments were assigned by aligning CDR3 sequences to IMGT reference sequences. For a sequence to be retained, a match of at least six nucleotides to both a V gene segment and a J gene segment was required. Rearrangements were classified as productive when the CDR3 lacked stop codons and remained in frame with V and J, and all other rearrangements were classified as non-productive. CDR3 was defined by IMGT convention, running from the second conserved V-encoded cysteine to the conserved J-encoded phenylalanine. The earlier analysis of some 540 of the donors excluded any sequence lacking an unambiguous match to a single V gene segment. In an earlier analysis of 500 to 750 of the donors, V segments were called functional above 56.7% productive rearrangements and were called segregating when the between-donor standard deviation exceeded 5%. A statistical classification framework was built to diagnose cytomegalovirus status from the catalog of TCR beta chain sequences. In a later analysis, V and J genes were assigned by comparing TCR nucleotide sequences against IMGT/GENE-DB human TR gene sequences. In a later analysis, CDR3 sequences and most-parsimonious VDJ recombination scenarios were assigned using the TCRdist pipeline. In a later analysis, each TCR beta chain was defined by its CDR3 amino acid sequence together with its V-gene family, and reads without a unique V-gene family were excluded. As a way to deal with suspected cross-contamination and a sequencing artifact, a later analysis dropped over 550 nucleotide sequences that were highly shared and had low generation probability. In a later analysis, a clonal expansion index was calculated for each public chain from normalized within-repertoire ranks of inferred template counts. In a later analysis, generation probabilities were computed using a VDJ recombination model fitted to out-of-frame rearrangements, and the results were checked against IGoR. A later analysis scored TCR-TCR, TCR-HLA and TCR-CMV co-occurrence with hypergeometric tests, applying a repertoire-size bias correction to TCR pairs. In a later analysis, false discovery rates were estimated by permuting HLA or CMV assignments 20 times. In a later analysis, co-occurring TCRs were grouped using DBSCAN, and TCRdist sequence similarity was added for clustering within HLA-allele-positive subsets. Repertoires with fewer than 30,000 or more than 120,000 public chains, plus five repertoires with anomalous nucleotide sharing, were excluded from co-occurrence clustering. TCRdb mirrors the immuneACCESS table, restricted to in-frame sequences. Some clones are absent from its copies; in checked studies, under half trace to an unresolved V gene, and the reason for the others is unknown. That table furnishes V, J and clone size, whereas the DNA furnished D and trimming. The sample table holds tens of thousands of clones, of which more than 60% were seen once. The ten biggest clones cover approximately 2.3% of the sample.

Broad study findings and their caveats: Three of the identified cytomegalovirus-associated TCR beta chains were confirmed in vitro to be specific for cytomegalovirus antigens. Broadly in line with IMGT annotations, most TCR beta V segments showed up in productive rearrangements about 87% or about 30% of the time in an earlier analysis of several hundred of the donors. In this cohort, only TCR beta chains were sequenced, and detectable features were limited by the absence of alpha or paired-chain data. For the cohort, immune exposure information was limited to CMV serostatus. According to a later analysis, TCR association rates differed among HLA loci, with DRB1 alleles showing the most associated TCRs and HLA-C alleles showing the fewest. A total of about 180 TCR beta chains were listed by the study as associated with cytomegalovirus. Cytomegalovirus status was reported to be diagnosed by the classifier with high specificity and sensitivity in both the original and validation cohorts. A further reported finding was that TCR beta sequences accurately predicted the HLA-A and HLA-B alleles for most subjects in the first cohort. According to a later analysis, most CMV-associated TCR beta chains appeared to be HLA-restricted, and the HLA associations seemed to be driven largely by CMV exposure. A cluster of highly shared sequence variants was judged likely to be a technical artifact of the sequencing pipeline. Presence/absence analyses assumed roughly uniform sequencing depth across donors, an assumption that may not hold. Because HLA typing was unavailable for some donors at each locus, only the typed subset was used in association tests. In a later genetic analysis, fewer N-insertions in productive TCRs were reported among donors in an Asian-associated ancestry cluster than the roughly 700-donor mean. V-gene and J-gene trimming of TCR beta chains was associated with a missense DCLRE1C variant in a later genetic analysis, and the association was replicated in an independent cohort. When HLA alleles, especially DR and DQ, strongly co-occurred, TCR associations were difficult to assign to individual alleles. Correlated functional status among segregating V segments might be attributable to linkage disequilibrium, but an unknown experimental factor could not be ruled out. The earlier analysis of fewer than 750 of the donors excluded roughly 16 rarely observed V segments, including chromosome 9 orphons, because counts were too low. A later analysis associated about 16,000 TCR beta sequences with specific HLA alleles at a false discovery rate of 0.05. The authors suggested that the approach could potentially be extended to other disease states and immunological phenotypes. Most TCR sequences were observed very rarely across donors, whereas some public TCRs were present in many individuals. A later analysis reported that several top co-occurrence clusters appeared linked to parvovirus B19, influenza, CMV and Epstein-Barr virus. Compared with equally common non-associated chains, HLA-associated TCR beta chains in a later analysis were more clonally expanded and had lower generation probabilities.

The sequencing sample was made of PBMCs. The sequence was obtained from a man between 40 and 49 years old in good health and CMV-seronegative.

CDR3 reads: CASSLSLTGVGEQFF. The DNA reads TGTGCCAGCAGCTTGTCCCTCACAGGGGTTGGGGAGCAGTTCTTC. This sequence uses TRBV7-9 and TRBJ2-1; the central 7 bases match TRBD1. CDR1 and CDR2 are drawn from the germline V gene (reference sequence): SEHNR, FQNEAQ. V lost 3 bases and J lost 10 bases, and the count of bases not matched to a germline gene is 12. Counted from cysteine to phenylalanine, this CDR3 has 15 amino acids. The kept DNA is CDR3 alone, 45 bases in frame from the first base.